Presented here are 21 T cell receptor beta chains from one specimen sequenced in a study of OX40 agonist ivuxolimab in advanced cancers. Some clones are missing from TCRdb's copy, which holds only in-frame ones; the method was immunoSEQ multiplex PCR. Of fewer than 40,000 clones detected, roughly 90% appear once; the ten largest clones hold about 35%. The sample was CD4+ or CD8+ T cells sorted from blood, taken in a trial of the OX40 agonist ivuxolimab. Receptor source: an adult with an advanced solid tumor such as melanoma, head and neck, liver or kidney cancer.

V and J are TRBV7-2 and TRBJ1-4; no reliable D call. This CDR3 spans 16 amino acids. Between the trimmed V and J ends, which lost 5 bases and 4 bases, there was a span of 17 bases. Germline loops: CDR1 SGHTA, CDR2 FQGNSA. CDR3 sequence (DNA): TGTGCCAGCAGCGAAATGGCCGGGGAGATTAATGAAAAACTGTTTTTT. Protein sequence: CASSEMAGEINEKLFF.

To note about this clone: This sample includes further DNA sequences coding for the same CDR3. The chain is built from TRBV27 and TRBJ2-7, with unresolved D. Trimming shortened V by 4 bases and J by 1 base, and 5 bases separated the two germline ends. CDR3 size: 12 residues. Germline CDR1 reads MNHEY; CDR2 reads SMNVEV (reference sequence). The CDR3 sequence: CASSSSSYEQYF. As DNA, the CDR3 is TGTGCCAGCAGTTCCTCGTCCTACGAGCAGTACTTC.

Only one count was recorded for this clone. The chain joins TRBV27 to TRBJ1-1; possible D gene TRBD1, 6 bases. The germline CDR1 and CDR2 sequences are MNHEY and SMNVEV (reference sequence). The CDR3 is made up of 14 amino acids. V was pared by 5 bases and J by 6 bases, with 16 bases between. Here the CDR3 reads CASSLGTPGAEAFF. DNA for the CDR3: TGTGCCAGCAGTCTCGGGACACCTGGGGCTGAAGCTTTCTTT.

The chain uses TRBV6-6 and TRBJ2-7; D possibly corresponds to TRBD2 (5 bases). Between the trimmed V and J ends, which lost 0 bases and 4 bases, there was a span of 10 bases. CDR1 MNHNY and CDR2 SVGAGI come from the germline V gene (reference sequence). This CDR3 comprises 14 residues. CDR3 loop: CASSYSSLAYEQYF. The CDR3 DNA reads as TGTGCCAGCAGTTACTCGAGTCTAGCTTACGAGCAGTACTTC.

The chain is built from TRBV4-1 and TRBJ2-7, with D maybe TRBD1 (6 bases). Germline-derived CDR1 and CDR2 are MGHRA and YSYEKL. The CDR3 extends over 14 amino acids. V shed 4 bases and J shed 3 bases, with 13 bases lying between them. The chain's CDR3 is CASSPGTFSYEQYF. DNA of the CDR3: TGCGCCAGCAGCCCAGGGACATTTAGCTACGAGCAGTACTTC.

The V gene is TRBV19, the J gene TRBJ2-7; D call uncertain. V lost 5 bases to trimming and J lost 1 base, with 15 bases between them. CDR3 length equals 15 residues. CDR1 and CDR2 (germline): LNHDA, SQIVND (reference sequence). For the CDR3, the DNA is TGTGCCAGTAGTTTTCAAGGTACCCTTTCCTACGAGCAGTACTTC. Its protein product is CASSFQGTLSYEQYF.

The J gene is TRBJ2-7, the V gene TRBV27; 7 positions agree with TRBD2. Germline assignment: CDR1 MNHEY and CDR2 SMNVEV (reference sequence). There are 15 residues in the CDR3. Trimming at V came to 5 bases and at J to 0 bases, leaving 7 bases not matched to a gene. As DNA, the CDR3 is TGTGCCAGCAGTCCCGGGACTACATTCTCCTACGAGCAGTACTTC. This translates into CASSPGTTFSYEQYF.

This clone was seen only once. The sample holds other DNA sequences that translate to the same CDR3. The chain employs TRBV7-8 and TRBJ2-1, with D perhaps TRBD2 (6 bases). CDR3 length: 15 residues. Germline lookup yields CDR1 SGHVS and CDR2 FQNEAQ. V lost 3 bases and J 10 bases, leaving 19 bases between the germline ends. CDR3 nucleotides: TGTGCCAGCAGCTTCACACGGGGGTTCGCGGGCGAGCAGTTCTTC. Its protein product is CASSFTRGFAGEQFF.

This rearrangement joins TRBV4-1 to TRBJ1-1; the D gene is possibly TRBD1 (5 bases). V was shortened by 4 bases and J by 0 bases, with 12 bases between the two germline ends. Germline lookup yields CDR1 MGHRA and CDR2 YSYEKL. The CDR3 totals 15 residues. CDR3 sequence reads: CASSRQTNLNTEAFF. The DNA for the CDR3 is TGCGCCAGCAGCCGACAGACGAATTTGAACACTGAAGCTTTCTTT.

The chain has TRBV29-1 and TRBJ1-2, with 8 bases matching TRBD1. This CDR3 is 15 amino acids long. The V segment lost 0 bases and the J segment 4 bases; nucleotides outside the gene matches: 7. Germline lookup yields CDR1 SQVTM and CDR2 ANQGSEA. The CDR3 nucleotides are TGCAGCGTTGAAGAAGCCAGGGGGCGCCGCTATGGCTACACCTTC. This encodes CSVEEARGRRYGYTF.

The V and J genes are TRBV19 and TRBJ1-1, with 7 bases fitting TRBD1. This CDR3 region has 15 residues. Germline CDR1 LNHDA, CDR2 SQIVND (reference sequence). V lost 6 bases, J lost 4 bases, and 11 bases stayed unmatched. CDR3 DNA: TGTGCCAGTAGATCTCAGGGGGGGGGATCCACTGAAGCTTTCTTT. Its translation is CASRSQGGGSTEAFF.

This sequence joins TRBV19 and TRBJ2-3; D call uncertain. The V and J ends lost 1 base and 3 bases respectively, with 23 bases between them. The CDR3 length is 19 residues. Germline CDR1 LNHDA, CDR2 SQIVND (reference sequence). The CDR3 region is CASSIVIVFGPGDTDTQYF. CDR3 DNA sequence: TGTGCCAGTAGTATAGTGATTGTTTTCGGACCCGGAGATACAGATACGCAGTATTTT.

The gene calls are TRBV19 and TRBJ2-5; D is ambiguous. Germline V gene data show CDR1 as LNHDA and CDR2 as SQIVND (reference sequence). The V end was cut by 6 bases, the J end by 5 bases, with 10 bases between. This CDR3 comprises 12 residues. The CDR3 sequence: CASRDGWETQYF. The CDR3 coding sequence is TGTGCCAGTAGGGACGGATGGGAGACCCAGTACTTC.

The V call is TRBV18, the J call TRBJ2-7; D is ambiguous. This CDR3 has 11 amino acids. CDR1 and CDR2 (germline): KGHSH, LQKENI. V was trimmed by 2 bases and J by 3 bases, leaving 2 bases between them. The DNA for the CDR3 is TGTGCCAGCTCACCAGACTACGAGCAGTACTTC. Residues: CASSPDYEQYF. Filled out from reference TRBV18 and TRBJ2-7, the complete variable domain reads NAGVMQNPRHLVRRRGQEARLRCSPMKGHSHVYWYRQLPEEGLKFMVYLQKENIIDESGMPKERFSAEFPKEGPSILRIQQVVRGDSAAYFCASSPDYEQYFGPGTRLTVT.

The chain recombines TRBV7-9 with TRBJ2-5; possibly TRBD1 or TRBD2 for D (5 bases each). The CDR3 runs 15 residues. Trimming stripped 4 bases from V and 4 bases from J, with 16 bases between. The V gene's germline CDR1 is SEHNR and CDR2 FQNEAQ (reference sequence). CDR3 sequence reads: CASSYDLGESETQYF. Written as DNA, the CDR3 is TGTGCCAGCAGCTATGATCTGGGGGAATCAGAGACCCAGTACTTC.

This chain uses TRBV7-8 with TRBJ1-5; no definite D call. The CDR3 spans 16 residues. Germline assignment: CDR1 SGHVS and CDR2 FQNEAQ. With 1 base removed from V and 0 bases from J, the gap between germline ends came to 10 bases. The CDR3 loop reads CASSLVPGDSNQPQHF. The CDR3 nucleotides read TGTGCCAGCAGCTTAGTACCGGGAGATAGCAATCAGCCCCAGCATTTT.

J is TRBJ2-1 and V is TRBV4-2; tentatively, D is TRBD2 (7 bases). The V end was cut by 3 bases, the J end by 0 bases, with 12 bases between. The CDR3 runs 16 residues. Germline CDR1 reads LGHNA; CDR2 reads YNFKEQ. CDR3 bases: TGTGCCAGCAGCCACCGGGGGGCCCTCTCCTACAATGAGCAGTTCTTC. Its translation: CASSHRGALSYNEQFF.

The chain recombines TRBV7-9 with TRBJ2-7; no clear D gene. CDR3 length: 12 residues. Trimming stripped 11 bases from V and 6 bases from J, with 17 bases between. CDR1 is SEHNR and CDR2 is FQNEAQ in the germline V gene (reference sequence). The CDR3 DNA follows: TGTGCCCCCCCCAGCCCCGCGGTCGAGCAGTACTTC. Its translation: CAPPSPAVEQYF.

This chain joins TRBV6-5 and TRBJ2-5; the D is unclear. The CDR3 runs to 13 residues. V was shortened by 8 bases and J by 0 bases, with 10 bases between the two germline ends. The germline V gene encodes CDR1 MNHEY and CDR2 SVGAGI. CDR3 in amino acids: CASGRPNQETQYF. In DNA, the CDR3 is TGTGCCAGCGGCCGTCCGAACCAAGAGACCCAGTACTTC.

The chain couples TRBV9 to TRBJ2-7, with TRBD2 matching over 7 bases. The CDR3 consists of 14 residues. Germline CDR1 and CDR2: SGDLS and YYNGEE. The trim removed 0 bases at V and 1 base at J, leaving 1 base unmatched. The CDR3 bases are TGTGCCAGCAGCGTAGGGGAGGGTTCCTACGAGCAGTACTTC. Its translation is CASSVGEGSYEQYF.

The chain is built from TRBV11-2 and TRBJ1-1, with D tentatively TRBD1 (6 bases). CDR1 is SGHAT, CDR2 FQNNGV, per germline. Deletions cut 1 base from V and 6 bases from J, with 6 bases between. The CDR3 sequence is 12 residues long. For the CDR3, the DNA is TGTGCCAGCAGCTTAGGGGGGCCTGAAGCTTTCTTT. It specifies CASSLGGPEAFF.